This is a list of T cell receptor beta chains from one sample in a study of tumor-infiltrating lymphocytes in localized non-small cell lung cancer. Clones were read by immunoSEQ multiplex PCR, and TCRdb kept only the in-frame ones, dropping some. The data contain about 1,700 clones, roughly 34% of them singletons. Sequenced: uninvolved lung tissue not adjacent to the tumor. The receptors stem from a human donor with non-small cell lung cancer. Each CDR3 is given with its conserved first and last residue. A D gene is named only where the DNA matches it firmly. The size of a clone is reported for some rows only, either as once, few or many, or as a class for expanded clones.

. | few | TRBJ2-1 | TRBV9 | CASSTYYEQFF | TGTGCCAGCAGTACGTACTATGAGCAGTTCTTC
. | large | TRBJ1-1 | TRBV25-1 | CASSDVGNWRMNTEAFF | TGTGCCAGCAGTGACGTGGGGAATTGGCGGATGAACACTGAAGCTTTCTTT
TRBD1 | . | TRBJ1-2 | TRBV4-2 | CASSQVRQGVWFYGYTF | TGTGCCAGCAGCCAAGTCAGACAGGGGGTCTGGTTTTATGGCTACACCTTC
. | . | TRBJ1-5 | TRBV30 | CAWSVKDNQPQHF | TGTGCCTGGAGTGTAAAGGACAATCAGCCCCAGCATTTT
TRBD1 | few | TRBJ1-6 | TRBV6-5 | CASSYFPGQHNSPLHF | TGTGCCAGCAGTTACTTCCCGGGACAGCATAATTCACCCCTCCACTTT
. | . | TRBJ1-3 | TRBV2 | CASGRGGQVVVNTIYF | TGTGCCAGCGGTCGGGGGGGACAAGTGGTCGTAAACACCATATATTTT
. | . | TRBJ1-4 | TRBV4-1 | CASSQDGLGFNEKLFF | TGCGCCAGCAGCCAAGATGGCCTCGGCTTTAATGAAAAACTGTTTTTT
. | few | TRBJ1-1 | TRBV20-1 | CSAPEGVEAFF | TGCAGTGCCCCGGAGGGGGTTGAAGCTTTCTTT
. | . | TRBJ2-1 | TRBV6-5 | CASSYAPGGEQFF | TGTGCCAGCAGTTACGCCCCTGGGGGTGAGCAGTTCTTC
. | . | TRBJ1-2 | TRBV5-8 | CASSLGGIVSGYTF | TGTGCCAGCAGCTTGGGTGGAATCGTTAGCGGCTACACCTTC
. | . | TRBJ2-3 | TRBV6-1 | CASGVTDTQYF | TGTGCCAGCGGTGTCACAGATACGCAGTATTTT
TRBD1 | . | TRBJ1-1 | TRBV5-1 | CASSVPGGLNTNTEAFF | TGCGCCAGCAGCGTCCCAGGGGGCCTGAATACGAACACTGAAGCTTTCTTT
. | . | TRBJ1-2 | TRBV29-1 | CSAPGGGGYTF | TGCAGCGCCCCGGGGGGGGGCGGCTACACCTTC
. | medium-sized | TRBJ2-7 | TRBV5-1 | CASSLRPMTASSYEQYF | TGCGCCAGCAGCTTAAGACCCATGACCGCCAGCTCCTACGAGCAGTACTTC
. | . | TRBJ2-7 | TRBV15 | CATSRDLASSDEQYF | TGTGCCACCAGCAGAGATCTGGCTAGTTCCGACGAGCAGTACTTC
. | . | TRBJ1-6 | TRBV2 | CASTAGAGTNSPLHF | TGTGCCAGCACAGCGGGAGCCGGGACTAATTCACCCCTCCACTTT
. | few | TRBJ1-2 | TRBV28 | CASSTRDLIMGYTF | TGTGCCAGCAGCACCCGGGACCTAATAATGGGCTACACCTTC
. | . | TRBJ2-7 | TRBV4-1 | CASSPSDSFYEQYF | TGCGCCAGCAGCCCCTCGGACAGCTTCTACGAGCAGTACTTC
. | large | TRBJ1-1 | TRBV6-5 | CASFGFAEAFF | TGTGCCAGCTTTGGTTTTGCTGAAGCTTTCTTT
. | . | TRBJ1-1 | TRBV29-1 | CSVERYDTEAFF | TGCAGCGTTGAGAGGTACGACACTGAAGCTTTCTTT
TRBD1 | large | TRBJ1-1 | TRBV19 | CASSPGQGKTEAFF | TGTGCCAGTAGCCCGGGACAGGGAAAAACTGAAGCTTTCTTT
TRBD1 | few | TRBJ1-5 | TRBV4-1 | CASSRDSPQLNQPQHF | TGCGCCAGCAGCCGGGACAGTCCCCAACTAAATCAGCCCCAGCATTTT
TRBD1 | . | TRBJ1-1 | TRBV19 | CASSFRTGRVTTEAFF | TGTGCCAGTAGCTTCAGGACAGGGAGAGTTACCACTGAAGCTTTCTTT
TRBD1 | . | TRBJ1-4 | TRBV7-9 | CASSSQGLNEKLFF | TGTGCCAGCAGCTCACAGGGGCTCAATGAAAAACTGTTTTTT
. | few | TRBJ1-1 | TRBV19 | CASSIDRNTEAFF | TGTGCCAGTAGTATTGATAGGAACACTGAAGCTTTCTTT
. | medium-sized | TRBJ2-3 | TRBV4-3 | CASSQEVGSDTQYF | TGCGCCAGCAGCCAAGAAGTCGGATCGGATACGCAGTATTTT
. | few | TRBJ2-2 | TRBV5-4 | CASSFGSDTGELFF | TGTGCCAGCAGCTTTGGCAGCGACACCGGGGAGCTGTTTTTT
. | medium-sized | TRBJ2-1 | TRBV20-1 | CSATPTHEQFF | TGCAGTGCCACACCGACTCATGAGCAGTTCTTC
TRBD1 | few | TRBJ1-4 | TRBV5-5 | CASSLGPGQGGEKLFF | TGTGCCAGCAGCCTCGGACCGGGACAGGGAGGGGAAAAACTGTTTTTT
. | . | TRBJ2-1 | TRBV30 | CAWSQGRDNEQFF | TGTGCCTGGAGTCAGGGACGGGACAATGAGCAGTTCTTC